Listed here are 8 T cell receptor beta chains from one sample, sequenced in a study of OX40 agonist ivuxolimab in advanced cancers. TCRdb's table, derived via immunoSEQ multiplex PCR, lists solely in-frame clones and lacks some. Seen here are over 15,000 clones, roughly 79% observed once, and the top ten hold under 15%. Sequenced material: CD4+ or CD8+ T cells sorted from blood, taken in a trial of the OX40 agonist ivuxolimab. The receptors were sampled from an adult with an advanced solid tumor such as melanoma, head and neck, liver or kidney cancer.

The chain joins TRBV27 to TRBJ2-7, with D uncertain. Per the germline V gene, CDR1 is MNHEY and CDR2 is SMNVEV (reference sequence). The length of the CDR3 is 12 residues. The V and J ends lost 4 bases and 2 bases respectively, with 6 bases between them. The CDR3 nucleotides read TGTGCCAGCAGTTACGGGCCCTACGAGCAGTACTTC. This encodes CASSYGPYEQYF.

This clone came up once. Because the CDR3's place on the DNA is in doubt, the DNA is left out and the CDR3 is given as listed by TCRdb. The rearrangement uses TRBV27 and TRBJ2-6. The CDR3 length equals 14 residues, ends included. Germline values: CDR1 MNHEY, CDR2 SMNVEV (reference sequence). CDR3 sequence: CASSFGAGANVLTF.

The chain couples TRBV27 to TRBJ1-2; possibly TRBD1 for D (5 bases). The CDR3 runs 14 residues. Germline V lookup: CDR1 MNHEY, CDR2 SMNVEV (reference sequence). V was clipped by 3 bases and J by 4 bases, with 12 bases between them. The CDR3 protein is CASSFGGTGYGYTF. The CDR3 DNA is TGTGCCAGCAGTTTTGGGGGAACGGGCTATGGCTACACCTTC.

CDR3 nucleotides: TGCGCCAGCAGTGATGCGGGGGTGTACCAAGAGACCCAGTACTTC. Translation: CASSDAGVYQETQYF. The gene calls are TRBV10-2 and TRBJ2-5; 7 nucleotides agree with TRBD2. With 3 bases clipped from V and 0 bases from J, the junction kept 4 bases outside the gene matches. From germline, CDR1 is WSHSY and CDR2 SAAADI. The CDR3 consists of 15 residues.

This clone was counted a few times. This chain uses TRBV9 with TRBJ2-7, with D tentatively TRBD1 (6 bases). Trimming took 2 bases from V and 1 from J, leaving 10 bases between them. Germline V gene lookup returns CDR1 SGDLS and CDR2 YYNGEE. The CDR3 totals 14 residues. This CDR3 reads CASSVGDRSYEQYF. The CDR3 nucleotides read TGTGCCAGCAGCGTGGGCGACAGGTCCTACGAGCAGTACTTC.

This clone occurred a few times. The CDR3: CASSLRLDQPQHF. The CDR3 DNA reads TGCGCCAGCAGCCTGCGATTAGATCAGCCCCAGCATTTT. The chain links TRBV4-1 to TRBJ1-5, with D uncertain. This CDR3 contains 13 residues. The V end was cut by 4 bases, the J end by 5 bases, with 9 bases between. CDR1 and CDR2 (germline): MGHRA, YSYEKL.

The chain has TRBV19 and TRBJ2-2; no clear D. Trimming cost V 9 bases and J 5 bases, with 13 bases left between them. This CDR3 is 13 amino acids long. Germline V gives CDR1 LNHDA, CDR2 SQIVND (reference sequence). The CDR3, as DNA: TGTGCCAGCCTGTTGGGTGGGACCGGGGAGCTGTTTTTT. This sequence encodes CASLLGGTGELFF.

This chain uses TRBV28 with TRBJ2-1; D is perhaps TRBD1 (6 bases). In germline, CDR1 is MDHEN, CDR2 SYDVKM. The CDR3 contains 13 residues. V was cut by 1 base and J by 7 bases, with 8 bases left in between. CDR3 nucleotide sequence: TGTGCCAGCAGTTTATTCGACAGGAATGAGCAGTTCTTC. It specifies CASSLFDRNEQFF. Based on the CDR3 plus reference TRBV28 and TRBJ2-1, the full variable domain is DVKVTQSSRYLVKRTGEKVFLECVQDMDHENMFWYRQDPGLGLRLIYFSYDVKMKEKGDIPEGYSVSREKKERFSLILESASTNQTSMYLCASSLFDRNEQFFGPGTRLTVL.